The 5 T cell receptor beta chains below come from one sample, sequenced in a study of T cells in Graves' hyperthyroidism and ophthalmopathy. RNA transcripts were the template for amplifying TCR beta CDR3 regions. HTBI primers drove first-round RT-PCR of the TCR CDR3. From the multiplex PCR reads, TCRdb called clonotypes with MiXCR, one entry per CDR3 protein. The sample shows a few hundred thousand distinct CDR3 sequences, approximately 44% of them seen only once. The sample consisted of peripheral blood or thyroid tissue (not recorded which). These receptors came from a woman aged 18-30 years with Graves' hyperthyroidism.

Notes on this clonotype: One end of the junction varies from germline; a read error may be responsible. The genes are TRBV7-2 and TRBJ2-5, with TRBD1 matching 7 bases. In germline, CDR1 is SGHTA, CDR2 FQGNSA. The CDR3 is 15 residues long. The CDR3 loop reads CASSSGTDTQEAQYF. The CDR3 nucleotides read TGTGCCAGCAGCTCCGGGACAGATACTCAAGAGGCCCAGTACTTC.

This rearrangement joins TRBV7-9 to TRBJ1-3; no reliable D call. This CDR3 has 13 residues. Deletions cut 1 base from V and 7 bases from J, with 8 bases between. CDR1 SEHNR and CDR2 FQNEAQ come from the germline V gene (reference sequence). CDR3 coding DNA: TGTGCCAGCAGCTTAGGGGTTGCGAACACCATATATTTT. It codes for CASSLGVANTIYF.

The V call is TRBV4-3, the J call TRBJ2-3; D is ambiguous. V was shortened by 1 base and J by 4 bases, with 6 bases between the two germline ends. CDR1 and CDR2 (germline): LGHNA, YSLEER. This CDR3 comprises 13 residues. The CDR3 DNA reads TGCGCCAGCAGCCAAGGAAGTCCAGATACGCAGTATTTT. This codes for CASSQGSPDTQYF.

There are a few counts of this clonotype. The chain joins TRBV6-2 or TRBV6-3 to TRBJ1-3, with 8 nucleotides matching TRBD1. CDR3 length: 15 amino acids. V shed 7 bases, J shed 2 bases, and the junction held 7 bases outside the gene matches. Per germline, CDR1 MNHEY and CDR2 SVGEGT. The CDR3 protein is CASKEDRDPGNTIYF. The CDR3 bases are TGTGCCAGCAAGGAGGACAGGGACCCTGGAAACACCATATATTTT.

The chain uses TRBV20-1 and TRBJ1-1, with 10 bases that match TRBD1. The CDR3 extends over 12 amino acids. From germline, CDR1 is DFQATT and CDR2 SNEGSKA (reference sequence). Germline trimming cut 6 bases from V and 10 bases from J; bases unmatched to any gene: 8. In nucleotides, the CDR3 is TGCAGTGCGCATGACAGGGACAGGGGAGCTTTCTTT. Translating gives CSAHDRDRGAFF.